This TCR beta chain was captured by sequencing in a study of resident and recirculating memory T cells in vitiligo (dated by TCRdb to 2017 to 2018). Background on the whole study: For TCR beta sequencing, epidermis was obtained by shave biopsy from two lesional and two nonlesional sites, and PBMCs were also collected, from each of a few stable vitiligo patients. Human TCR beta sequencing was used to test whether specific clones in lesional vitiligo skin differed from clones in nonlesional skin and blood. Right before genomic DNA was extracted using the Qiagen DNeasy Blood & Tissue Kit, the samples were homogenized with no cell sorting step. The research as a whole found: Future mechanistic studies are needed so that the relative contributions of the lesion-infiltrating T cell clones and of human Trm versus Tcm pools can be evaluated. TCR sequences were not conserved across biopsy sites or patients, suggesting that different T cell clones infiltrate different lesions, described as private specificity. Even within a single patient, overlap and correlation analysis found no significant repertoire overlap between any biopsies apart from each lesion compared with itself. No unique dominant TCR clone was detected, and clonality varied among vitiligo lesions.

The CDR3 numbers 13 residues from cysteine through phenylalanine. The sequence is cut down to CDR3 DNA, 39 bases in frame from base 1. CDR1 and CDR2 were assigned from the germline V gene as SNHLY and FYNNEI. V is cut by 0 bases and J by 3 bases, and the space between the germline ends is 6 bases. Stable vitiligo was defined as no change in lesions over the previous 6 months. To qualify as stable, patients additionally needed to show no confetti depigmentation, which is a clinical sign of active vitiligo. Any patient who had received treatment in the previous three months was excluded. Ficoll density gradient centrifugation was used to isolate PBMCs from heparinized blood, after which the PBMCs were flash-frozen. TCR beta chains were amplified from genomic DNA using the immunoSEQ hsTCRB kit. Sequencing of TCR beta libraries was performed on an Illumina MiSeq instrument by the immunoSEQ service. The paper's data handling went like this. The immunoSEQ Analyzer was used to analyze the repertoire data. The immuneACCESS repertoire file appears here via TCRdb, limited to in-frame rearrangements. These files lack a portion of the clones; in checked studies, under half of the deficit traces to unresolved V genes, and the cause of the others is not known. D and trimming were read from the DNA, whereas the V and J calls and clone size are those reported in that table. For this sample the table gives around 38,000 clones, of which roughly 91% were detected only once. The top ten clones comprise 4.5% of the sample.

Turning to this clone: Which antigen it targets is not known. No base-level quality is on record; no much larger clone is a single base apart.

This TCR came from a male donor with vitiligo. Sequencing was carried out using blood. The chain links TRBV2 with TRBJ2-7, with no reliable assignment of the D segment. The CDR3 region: CASSEASHYEQYF. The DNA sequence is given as TGTGCCAGCAGTGAAGCGTCCCACTACGAGCAGTACTTC.